A single sample is the source of the 26 T cell receptor beta chains below, sequenced in a study of blood T cells in healthy people across ages. A second PCR of about 7 to 12 cycles used a sample-barcoded 5' primer and a J-beta primer mix. MiXCR was run by TCRdb on the 5' RACE reads, yielding one entry per CDR3 protein. The sample shows about a million distinct CDR3 sequences, around 46% of them seen only once. Sequences were obtained from blood. These receptors were collected from a man younger than 45 in good health.

The chain joins TRBV7-9 to TRBJ2-2; 8 nucleotides match TRBD2. Germline CDR1 reads SEHNR; CDR2 reads FQNEAQ (reference sequence). The CDR3 sequence is 15 residues long. The trim removed 1 base at V and 4 bases at J, leaving 2 bases unmatched. The CDR3 sequence is CASSLGAGATGELFF. In DNA form, the CDR3 reads TGTGCCAGCAGCTTAGGAGCGGGGGCCACCGGGGAGCTGTTTTTT.

The rearrangement uses TRBV30 and TRBJ1-5; 10 nucleotides agree with TRBD1. CDR3 length: 16 amino acids. V shed 3 bases, J shed 7 bases, and the junction held 12 bases outside the gene matches. CDR1 and CDR2 from the germline V gene are GTSNPN and SVGIG (reference sequence). CDR3 loop: CAWRLRGQGMEQPQHF. The CDR3 DNA reads TGTGCCTGGAGGCTCCGGGGACAGGGGATGGAGCAGCCCCAGCATTTT.

The gene calls are TRBV6-2 or TRBV6-3 and TRBJ2-5; 7 nucleotides line up with TRBD1. The germline V gene encodes CDR1 MNHEY and CDR2 SVGEGT. V dropped 3 bases and J dropped 2; count of bases not matched to a gene: 3. This CDR3 is 14 amino acids long. CDR3 region: CASSYRGQQETQYF. CDR3 DNA sequence: TGTGCCAGCAGTTATAGGGGACAGCAAGAGACCCAGTACTTC.

This chain joins TRBV27 and TRBJ2-7; possibly TRBD1 for D (6 bases). CDR3 length: 14 amino acids. The V gene's germline CDR1 is MNHEY and CDR2 SMNVEV (reference sequence). Trimming removed 0 bases at V and 3 bases at J, with 9 bases between. The CDR3 region is CASSLSGDNYEQYF. In DNA, the CDR3 is TGTGCCAGCAGTTTATCAGGGGACAACTACGAGCAGTACTTC.

The genes are TRBV6-5 and TRBJ2-3, with TRBD2 identical over 8 bases. The CDR3 is 16 amino acids. Germline CDR1 is MNHEY and CDR2 is SVGAGI. J lost 0 bases, V lost 3 bases, and 5 bases had no gene match. The CDR3 sequence: CASSYFGGASTDTQYF. DNA of the CDR3: TGTGCCAGCAGTTATTTCGGGGGGGCTAGCACAGATACGCAGTATTTT.

To note about this clonotype: A much larger clone sits a single nucleotide away, making a read error possible. V and J are TRBV29-1 and TRBJ2-5, with TRBD2 matching 11 bases. This CDR3 is 15 amino acids long. The ends lost 6 bases at V and 11 bases at J; junction bases unmatched: 17. Germline V gene data show CDR1 as SQVTM and CDR2 as ANQGSEA. In DNA, the CDR3 is TGCAGCGTGGCACCGGGACTAGCGGTGAACAATGAGCAGTACTTC. Translation: CSVAPGLAVNNEQYF.

For the CDR3, the DNA is TGTGCCAGCACCGGGACAGGGAGGGCAGAGTTCTATGGCTACACCTTC. Its translation is CASTGTGRAEFYGYTF. The genes are TRBV19 and TRBJ1-2; 9 nucleotides agree with TRBD1. This CDR3 has 16 residues. Germline V gene lookup returns CDR1 LNHDA and CDR2 SQIVND (reference sequence). Trimming took 9 bases from V and 4 from J; bases not matched to a gene: 15.

This rearrangement joins TRBV18 to TRBJ1-4; 7 bases are a match to TRBD1. Germline CDR1 is KGHSH and CDR2 is LQKENI. The junction had 9 bases not matched to a gene; V was cut back by 3 bases and J by 8 bases. The CDR3 has 15 residues. The CDR3 loop reads CASSPPRGRDEKLFF. The CDR3 DNA is TGTGCCAGCTCACCTCCGAGGGGGCGCGACGAAAAACTGTTTTTT.

The gene calls are TRBV5-1 and TRBJ2-3; D gene unclear. V lost 3 bases and J lost 8, with 13 bases in between. The CDR3 totals 13 residues. Germline loops: CDR1 SGHRS, CDR2 YFSETQ. The CDR3 is CASSYDAVGTQYF. Here the CDR3 DNA reads TGCGCCAGCAGCTACGACGCTGTTGGTACGCAGTATTTT.

There are a few counts of this clonotype. Relative to the germline gene, one junction end is altered; a read error may explain this. The chain recombines TRBV7-7 with TRBJ2-7; the match to TRBD2 covers 7 bases. The DNA end is more similar to TRBJ2-5, so the J call may be wrong. CDR3 length equals 14 residues. Per the germline V gene, CDR1 is SSHAT and CDR2 is FNYEAQ (reference sequence). CDR3: CASSPETSIWTQYF. The DNA of the CDR3 is TGTGCTAGCAGCCCAGAGACTAGCATTTGGACCCAGTACTTC.

This clonotype came up a few times. The chain links TRBV12-3 or TRBV12-4 to TRBJ1-2, with TRBD1 matching 10 bases. Trimming took 6 bases from V and 2 from J; bases not matched to a gene: 9. This CDR3 region has 16 residues. CDR3 protein: CASSHWDRGDNYGYTF. The CDR3 DNA is TGTGCCAGCAGCCATTGGGACAGGGGAGACAACTATGGCTACACCTTC.

This clonotype has only a few counts. This sequence joins TRBV29-1 and TRBJ2-7; no clear D. Germline lookup yields CDR1 SQVTM and CDR2 ANQGSEA. The CDR3 sequence is 13 residues long. Trimming pared 7 bases from V and 0 bases from J, leaving 13 bases between. The DNA of the CDR3 is TGCAGCGCCCTAGTCTCCTTCTCCTACGAGCAGTACTTC. The encoded protein is CSALVSFSYEQYF.

This clonotype was observed at least ten times. The V and J genes are TRBV15 and TRBJ2-1, with 7 bases identical to TRBD2. J gave up 4 bases and V 1 base, and 7 bases lay outside the gene matches. The germline V gene encodes CDR1 LNHNV and CDR2 YYDKDF (reference sequence). The CDR3 loop spans 16 amino acids. The CDR3 DNA reads TGTGCCACCAGCAGAGTAGGTGGGGGGGAGTACAATGAGCAGTTCTTC. Translation gives CATSRVGGGEYNEQFF. The complete variable domain, with remaining parts taken from reference TRBV15 and TRBJ2-1, reads DAMVIQNPRYQVTQFGKPVTLSCSQTLNHNVMYWYQQKSSQAPKLLFHYYDKDFNNEADTPDNFQSRRPNTSFCFLDIRSPGLGDTAMYLCATSRVGGGEYNEQFFGPGTRLTVL.

A remark on this clonotype: An end of the junction does not agree with germline; a read error may underlie this. This chain joins TRBV7-2 and TRBJ2-3; TRBD2 matches 11 bases. Germline V lookup: CDR1 SGHTA, CDR2 FQGNSA. CDR3 length: 15 amino acids. The CDR3 DNA sequence: TGTGCCGGCAGCTATAGCGGGGGGGCATCAGATACGCAGTATTTT. As protein: CAGSYSGGASDTQYF.

This sequence joins TRBV28 and TRBJ2-5; 9 bases map to TRBD2. CDR3 length equals 15 residues. V was pared by 6 bases and J by 2 bases, with 7 bases of the junction left unmatched. Looked up from germline, CDR1 is MDHEN and CDR2 is SYDVKM. DNA of the CDR3: TGTGCCAGCAGACTTAGCGGGAGCCCGCAAGAGACCCAGTACTTC. It is translated as CASRLSGSPQETQYF.

This clonotype was counted only a few times. The J gene is TRBJ2-7, the V gene TRBV7-2, with 7 bases lining up with TRBD2. The CDR3 loop spans 13 amino acids. V was clipped by 9 bases and J by 1 base; unmatched bases: 6. From germline, CDR1 is SGHTA and CDR2 FQGNSA. The CDR3 nucleotides are TGTGCCAGTCGGGGGGAGCTATCCTACGAGCAGTACTTC. It yields the protein CASRGELSYEQYF.

The chain has TRBV10-3 and TRBJ2-5; maybe TRBD2 (6 bases). The CDR3 is 14 residues long. V was trimmed by 4 bases and J by 0 bases, leaving 9 bases between them. Per germline, CDR1 ENHRY and CDR2 SYGVKD. The CDR3 region has the DNA TGTGCCATCAGTGGGGGGGAGTACCAAGAGACCCAGTACTTC. Its protein is CAISGGEYQETQYF.

This chain uses TRBV4-1 with TRBJ1-2; the D gene is possibly TRBD1 (6 bases). Per the germline V gene, CDR1 is MGHRA and CDR2 is YSYEKL. The CDR3 is 14 residues long. The ends were cut back, 3 bases at V and 4 bases at J, with 12 bases in the middle. CDR3 residues: CASSHAGEGYGYTF. The DNA for the CDR3 is TGCGCCAGCAGCCATGCAGGGGAGGGCTATGGCTACACCTTC.

This clonotype came up many times. The rearrangement joins TRBV29-1 to TRBJ1-2; D ambiguous. Germline V CDR1 and CDR2: SQVTM, ANQGSEA. Trimming took 3 bases from V and 0 from J, leaving 14 bases between them. This CDR3 has 15 residues. Written as DNA, the CDR3 is TGCAGCGTTGAGGAGGCAGACCGAACTAACTATGGCTACACCTTC. This codes for CSVEEADRTNYGYTF.

V gene TRBV6-2 or TRBV6-3 combines with J gene TRBJ2-7; 9 bases match TRBD1. This CDR3 has 15 residues. With 6 bases clipped from V and 3 bases from J, the junction kept 9 bases outside the gene matches. Germline V CDR1 and CDR2: MNHEY, SVGEGT. The chain's CDR3 is CASRNGGTGNYEQYF. CDR3 nucleotide sequence: TGTGCCAGCAGAAACGGTGGGACAGGGAACTACGAGCAGTACTTC.

The rearrangement uses TRBV7-2 and TRBJ1-4; 7 positions match TRBD1. Germline-derived CDR1 and CDR2 are SGHTA and FQGNSA. The CDR3 runs to 15 residues. V lost 5 bases and J lost 4; bases outside the gene matches: 7. The CDR3 sequence is CASSRFRGDNEKLFF. In nucleotides, the CDR3 is TGTGCCAGCAGCCGTTTCAGGGGGGATAATGAAAAACTGTTTTTT.

The chain links TRBV7-2 to TRBJ2-6, with 7 bases identical to TRBD2. This CDR3 spans 17 amino acids. Germline CDR1 is SGHTA and CDR2 is FQGNSA. J gave up 4 bases and V 2 bases, and 8 bases lay outside the gene matches. CDR3 in amino acids: CASSLLSGVRGANVLTF. The DNA of the CDR3 is TGTGCCAGCAGCTTATTGAGCGGGGTGAGGGGGGCCAACGTCCTGACTTTC.

CDR3 nucleotide sequence: TGCGCCACCGGCCAGGGCCCCACTGAAGCTTTCTTT. The encoded protein is CATGQGPTEAFF. The chain recombines TRBV4-1 with TRBJ1-1; tentatively, D is TRBD1 (5 bases). The V end was cut by 10 bases, the J end by 4 bases, with 13 bases between. Germline V gene data show CDR1 as MGHRA and CDR2 as YSYEKL. CDR3 length: 12 amino acids.

The V and J genes are TRBV29-1 and TRBJ1-1, with 9 bases identical to TRBD1. This CDR3 has 13 amino acids. CDR1 is SQVTM and CDR2 is ANQGSEA in the germline V gene. V was clipped by 7 bases and J by 5 bases; unmatched bases: 8. The CDR3 coding sequence is TGCAGCGGCCAGACAGGGGGTTCGACTGAAGCTTTCTTT. Translation gives CSGQTGGSTEAFF.

The CDR3 nucleotides read TGTGCCAGCGGGGAGGACAGAAGCCTTTCAGACGAGCAGTACTTC. Protein: CASGEDRSLSDEQYF. The V call is TRBV21-1, the J call TRBJ2-4; TRBD1 is taken as the D call from the table, unchecked against the DNA. The tail of the sequence fits TRBJ2-7 better, so the J call may be wrong. TRBV21-1 is described as a pseudogene. The CDR3 runs 15 residues.

Concerning this clonotype itself: One junction end disagrees with the germline gene, perhaps due to a read error. The chain uses TRBV20-1 and TRBJ2-7; 9 positions match TRBD1. The CDR3 totals 15 residues. Germline lookup yields CDR1 DFQATT and CDR2 SNEGSKA (reference sequence). The CDR3: CSADLTGGFSHEQYF. In nucleotides, the CDR3 is TGCAGTGCTGACCTGACAGGGGGTTTCTCCCACGAGCAGTACTTC.